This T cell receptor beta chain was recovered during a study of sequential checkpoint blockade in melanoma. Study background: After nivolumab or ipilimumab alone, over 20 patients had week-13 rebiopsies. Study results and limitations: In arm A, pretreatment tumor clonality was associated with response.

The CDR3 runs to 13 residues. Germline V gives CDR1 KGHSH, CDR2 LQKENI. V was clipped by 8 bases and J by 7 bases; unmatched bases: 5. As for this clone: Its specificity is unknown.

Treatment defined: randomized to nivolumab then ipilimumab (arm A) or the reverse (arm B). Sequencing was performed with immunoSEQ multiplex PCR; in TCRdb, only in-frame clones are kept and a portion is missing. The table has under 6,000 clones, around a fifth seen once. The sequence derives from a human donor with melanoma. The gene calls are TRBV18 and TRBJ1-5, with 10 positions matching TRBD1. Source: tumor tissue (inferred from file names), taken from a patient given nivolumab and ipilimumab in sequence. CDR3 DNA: TGTGCCAGCCGGACAGGGGGAAACCAGCCCCAGCATTTT. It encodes CASRTGGNQPQHF.